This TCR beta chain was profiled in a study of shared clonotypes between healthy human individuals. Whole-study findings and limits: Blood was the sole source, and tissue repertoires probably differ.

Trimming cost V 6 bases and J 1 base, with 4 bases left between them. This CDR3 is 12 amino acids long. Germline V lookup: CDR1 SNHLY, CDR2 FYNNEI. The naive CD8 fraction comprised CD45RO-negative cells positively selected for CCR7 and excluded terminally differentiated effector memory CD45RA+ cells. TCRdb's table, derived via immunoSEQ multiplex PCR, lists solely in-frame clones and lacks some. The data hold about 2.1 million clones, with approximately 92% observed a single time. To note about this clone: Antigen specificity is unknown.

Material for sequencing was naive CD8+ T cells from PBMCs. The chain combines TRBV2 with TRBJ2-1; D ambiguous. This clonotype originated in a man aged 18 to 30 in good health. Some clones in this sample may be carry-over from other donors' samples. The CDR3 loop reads CASRVSYNEQFF. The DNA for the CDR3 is TGTGCCAGCAGGGTATCCTACAATGAGCAGTTCTTC.